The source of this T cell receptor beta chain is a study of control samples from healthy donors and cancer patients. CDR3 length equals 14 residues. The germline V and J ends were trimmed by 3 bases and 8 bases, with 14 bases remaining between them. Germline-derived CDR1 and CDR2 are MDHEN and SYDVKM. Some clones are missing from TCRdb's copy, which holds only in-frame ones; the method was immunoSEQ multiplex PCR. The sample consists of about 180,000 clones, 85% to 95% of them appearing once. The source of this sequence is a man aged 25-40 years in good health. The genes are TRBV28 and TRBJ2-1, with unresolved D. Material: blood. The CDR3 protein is CASSLGRSKHEQFF. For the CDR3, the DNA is TGTGCCAGCAGTTTGGGTCGGTCTAAACATGAGCAGTTCTTC.